Included here is one T cell receptor (beta chain) sequence, with context. This entry is derived from a study of blood T cell repertoires in COVID-19. On the study more broadly: The United States, Italy and Spain provided the acute and convalescent COVID-19 samples. T cells, B-cell-depleted T cells, or PBMCs provided the cDNA or gDNA that served as material.

Enrolled during active infection, Seattle patients were then followed longitudinally. How the authors handled the data: Amplifying reference gene primers gave estimates of nucleated cell counts. The repertoire was sequenced with immunoSEQ multiplex PCR; TCRdb's copy has only in-frame clones and lacks some. From that table come the V and J calls and clone size; the DNA was used to work out D and trimming. The sample records about 240,000 clones, roughly four fifths being singletons. The receptor was isolated from an elderly woman with COVID-19, enrolled during active disease. Specimen: peripheral blood.

The DNA for the CDR3 is TGTGCCATCAGTGAGGTTGGAAGGCGCGGAGCTTTCTTT. Amino acid sequence: CAISEVGRRGAFF. V gene TRBV10-3 combines with J gene TRBJ1-1, with no clear D. The CDR3 loop spans 13 amino acids. Germline CDR1 and CDR2: ENHRY and SYGVKD. Trimming removed 2 bases from V and 10 bases from J, with 14 bases in between.